This record concerns one T cell receptor (beta chain) sequence. As yet, its antigen is unknown. This table comes from immunoSEQ multiplex PCR, and its TCRdb copy is limited to in-frame clones, with some not included. The table has 950,000 to 1,200,000 clones, 77% seen once. V was cut by 1 base and J by 5 bases, with 20 bases left in between. Germline-derived CDR1 and CDR2 are MGHRA and YSYEKL. This CDR3 has 17 residues. These data belong to a study of shared clonotypes between healthy human individuals. Study at large: Three plates each covered CD4 naive and memory; CD8 naive two, CD8 memory one.

The study's findings and limits: In the sorted subsets, rarefaction showed sequencing was incomplete despite large depth. Tissues were not sampled, only blood, and their repertoires likely differ. Generation probabilities were higher for clonotypes shared across all four sorted-subset donors than for unshared ones.

The chain is built from TRBV4-1 and TRBJ2-5, with D perhaps TRBD2 (6 bases). This TCR came from a man aged 18 to 35 in good health. Some clones in this sample may be carry-over from other donors' samples. The sample taken for sequencing was memory CD4+ T cells from PBMCs. Subset noted: CD45RA-negative fraction. The CDR3 DNA is TGCGCCAGCAGCCAAGGAGGAGGGAGGACTGGTGCGGAGACCCAGTACTTC. Translated, it gives CASSQGGGRTGAETQYF.